A single sample gave rise to the 23 T cell receptor beta chains below, sequenced in a study of cytomegalovirus exposure and HLA in healthy donors. The PCR contained 60 Vbeta and 13 Jbeta primers. Using immunoSEQ multiplex PCR, the repertoire was profiled, and TCRdb retains in-frame clones only, with some absent. Among roughly 180,000 clones listed, about four fifths were seen once. The specimen sequenced was PBMCs. These receptors were taken from a female donor in good health and CMV-seronegative.

This clone has just one count. For the CDR3, the DNA is TGTGCCAGCAGTTTCTTGGGGCGCCCAGATACGCAGTATTTT. Translating it yields CASSFLGRPDTQYF. The genes are TRBV27 and TRBJ2-3; a possible D gene is TRBD1 (5 bases). The CDR3 is made up of 14 amino acids. Germline V CDR1 and CDR2: MNHEY, SMNVEV (reference sequence). The ends were cut back, 3 bases at V and 4 bases at J, with 11 bases in the middle.

V gene TRBV13 combines with J gene TRBJ2-1, with D possibly matching TRBD2 (6 bases). CDR1 is PRHDT and CDR2 is FYEKMQ in the germline V gene (reference sequence). The CDR3 consists of 15 residues. V was shortened by 0 bases and J by 4 bases, with 10 bases between the two germline ends. The chain's CDR3 is CASSLGVSGYNEQFF. In nucleotides, the CDR3 is TGTGCCAGCAGCTTAGGAGTTAGCGGTTACAATGAGCAGTTCTTC.

J is TRBJ2-2 and V is TRBV6-1, with 9 nucleotides matching TRBD2. The CDR3 has 15 residues. Germline CDR1 is MNHNS and CDR2 is SASEGT. V was clipped by 10 bases and J by 4 bases; unmatched bases: 10. CDR3 sequence: CATLRAGGGTGELFF. The CDR3 region has the DNA TGTGCCACCCTCCGGGCGGGAGGGGGCACCGGGGAGCTGTTTTTT.

The chain combines TRBV28 with TRBJ2-5, with TRBD2 as a possible D gene (7 bases). The CDR3 is 14 amino acids. Looked up from germline, CDR1 is MDHEN and CDR2 is SYDVKM. Trimming took 3 bases from V and 5 from J, leaving 13 bases between them. CDR3 bases: TGTGCCAGCAGTTTGTCCGGGGGGCGGGAGACCCAGTACTTC. Encoded protein: CASSLSGGRETQYF.

The sample holds a few counts of this clone. The J gene is TRBJ2-5, the V gene TRBV5-1, with 9 nucleotides matching TRBD1. This CDR3 is 15 amino acids long. From germline, CDR1 is SGHRS and CDR2 YFSETQ. J was trimmed by 5 bases and V by 4 bases; bases with no gene match: 9. The CDR3 sequence is CASSQGRTGDETQYF. CDR3 bases: TGCGCCAGCAGCCAAGGACGGACAGGGGACGAGACCCAGTACTTC.

In this sample, this clone turned up a few times. The chain carries TRBV7-6 and TRBJ2-2; 14 nucleotides line up with TRBD2. The CDR3 is 18 amino acids. The germline V gene encodes CDR1 SGHVS and CDR2 FNYEAQ. J was trimmed by 0 bases and V by 4 bases; bases with no gene match: 4. The CDR3 DNA reads as TGTGCCAGCAGCTCGGGACTAGCGGGGGAGACGAACACCGGGGAGCTGTTTTTT. It encodes CASSSGLAGETNTGELFF.

The chain is built from TRBV14 and TRBJ2-2; D is ambiguous. From germline, CDR1 is SGHDN and CDR2 FVKESK. The CDR3 spans 13 residues. Trimming took 1 base from V and 6 from J, leaving 6 bases between them. The CDR3 nucleotides are TGTGCCAGCAGCCAAGGGGCCGCCGGGGAGCTGTTTTTT. The encoded protein is CASSQGAAGELFF.

This chain links TRBV27 with TRBJ2-1, with 14 nucleotides matching TRBD2. V lost 5 bases and J lost 6; bases outside the gene matches: 12. This CDR3 region has 18 residues. The germline CDR1 and CDR2 sequences are MNHEY and SMNVEV (reference sequence). This chain's CDR3 is CASSMLKVGLAGVNEQFF. The CDR3 DNA sequence: TGTGCCAGCAGTATGCTTAAGGTGGGACTAGCGGGGGTCAATGAGCAGTTCTTC.

CDR3 nucleotide sequence: TGTGCCAGCAGCTTAGCGAACAGCGGGACTATGGGAAACACCGGGGAGCTGTTTTTT. As protein: CASSLANSGTMGNTGELFF. The chain couples TRBV7-8 to TRBJ2-2, with 7 bases fitting TRBD2. V dropped 0 bases and J dropped 2; count of bases not matched to a gene: 12. The CDR3 runs 19 residues. Germline V gene sequence: CDR1 SGHVS, CDR2 FQNEAQ.

The chain recombines TRBV5-1 with TRBJ2-2, with 10 bases fitting TRBD2. The CDR3 is made up of 16 amino acids. Germline assignment: CDR1 SGHRS and CDR2 YFSETQ. V lost 3 bases, J lost 4 bases, and 6 bases stayed unmatched. The DNA of the CDR3 is TGCGCCAGCAGCTCCCCTAGGACTAGCGGCACCGGGGAGCTGTTTTTT. Encoded protein: CASSSPRTSGTGELFF.

This clone was seen a few times. This rearrangement joins TRBV6-5 to TRBJ1-2; TRBD1 is a possible D gene (6 bases). Germline CDR1 MNHEY, CDR2 SVGAGI. Between the trimmed V and J ends, which lost 7 bases and 3 bases, there was a span of 18 bases. The CDR3 is 15 residues long. DNA for the CDR3: TGTGCCAGCACCATTGTCGCTAACAGGGACTATGGCTACACCTTC. Translation: CASTIVANRDYGYTF.

This rearrangement joins TRBV7-9 to TRBJ2-5; 13 bases match TRBD2. The J call may not be correct, given that the DNA end is closer to TRBJ2-7. Germline loops: CDR1 SEHNR, CDR2 FQNEAQ (reference sequence). The CDR3 contains 15 residues. CDR3 amino acids: CASSSRTSGSYEQYF. In DNA, the CDR3 is TGTGCCAGCAGCTCCCGGACTAGCGGGAGCTACGAGCAGTACTTC.

Points on this clone: Distinct nucleotide sequences in the sample also encode this CDR3. This chain links TRBV2 with TRBJ2-7; 7 bases are a match to TRBD2. The CDR3 is 11 residues long. Germline V gene data show CDR1 as SNHLY and CDR2 as FYNNEI. The junction had 2 bases not matched to a gene; V was cut back by 5 bases and J by 7 bases. In DNA form, the CDR3 reads TGTGCCAGCAGTTTTAGCGGGGAGCAGTACTTC. Its protein is CASSFSGEQYF.

The V gene is TRBV18, the J gene TRBJ2-7; D is ambiguous. Germline CDR1 is KGHSH and CDR2 is LQKENI. The length of the CDR3 is 13 residues. V lost 3 bases, J lost 5 bases, and 11 bases lay in between. The CDR3 is CASSPSTNNEQYF. As DNA, the CDR3 is TGTGCCAGCTCACCGTCCACCAACAACGAGCAGTACTTC.

The chain recombines TRBV4-1 with TRBJ1-2; a weak D match, TRBD1 (6 bases). The CDR3 runs 14 residues. The germline V gene encodes CDR1 MGHRA and CDR2 YSYEKL. Trimming removed 3 bases from V and 0 bases from J, with 8 bases in between. The CDR3: CASSHRQANYGYTF. The DNA for the CDR3 is TGCGCCAGCAGCCATCGACAGGCTAACTATGGCTACACCTTC.

This clone turned up a few times. The chain employs TRBV6-4 and TRBJ2-1, with 8 bases lining up with TRBD2. This CDR3 contains 16 residues. In germline, CDR1 is MRHNA, CDR2 SNTAGT. The V and J ends lost 7 bases and 6 bases, in that order; junction bases with no gene match: 14. The CDR3 DNA reads as TGTGCCAGCATCCTCGATCGGGGGGGAACCTTCAATGAGCAGTTCTTC. Residues: CASILDRGGTFNEQFF.

V gene TRBV29-1 combines with J gene TRBJ2-3; D is ambiguous. The V end was cut by 7 bases, the J end by 0 bases, with 14 bases between. The germline CDR1 and CDR2 sequences are SQVTM and ANQGSEA. This CDR3 has 14 amino acids. This chain's CDR3 is CSAEIWASTDTQYF. CDR3 sequence (DNA): TGCAGCGCCGAGATATGGGCTAGCACAGATACGCAGTATTTT.

V usage is TRBV27 and J usage is TRBJ1-1; D is possibly TRBD1 (5 bases). In germline, CDR1 is MNHEY, CDR2 SMNVEV (reference sequence). V was trimmed by 6 bases and J by 5 bases, leaving 13 bases between them. This CDR3 contains 13 residues. The CDR3 spells CASSPDNPTEAFF. CDR3 in DNA: TGTGCCAGCAGCCCGGACAATCCAACTGAAGCTTTCTTT.

The chain is built from TRBV5-1 and TRBJ2-1, with TRBD2 identical over 9 bases. Per the germline V gene, CDR1 is SGHRS and CDR2 is YFSETQ. The trim removed 5 bases at V and 1 base at J, leaving 4 bases unmatched. CDR3 length: 15 amino acids. The CDR3 region has the DNA TGCGCCAGCAGTCGAGCGGGGGGTTCCTACAATGAGCAGTTCTTC. The encoded protein is CASSRAGGSYNEQFF. The whole variable domain, filled in from reference TRBV5-1 and TRBJ2-1, reads KAGVTQTPRYLIKTRGQQVTLSCSPISGHRSVSWYQQTPGQGLQFLFEYFSETQRNKGNFPGRFSGRQFSNSRSEMNVSTLELGDSALYLCASSRAGGSYNEQFFGPGTRLTVL.

The J gene is TRBJ1-6, the V gene TRBV6-5; the D gene is possibly TRBD1 (5 bases). Germline CDR1 MNHEY, CDR2 SVGAGI. This CDR3 has 15 amino acids. V was clipped by 1 base and J by 10 bases, with 14 bases between them. This CDR3 is CASSYWGGVGSPLHF. The CDR3 DNA reads TGTGCCAGCAGTTACTGGGGAGGGGTCGGATCACCCCTCCACTTT.

The chain couples TRBV27 to TRBJ2-2, with D maybe TRBD1 (5 bases). In germline, CDR1 is MNHEY, CDR2 SMNVEV (reference sequence). The CDR3 is 17 residues long. The germline V and J ends were trimmed by 6 bases and 0 bases, with 17 bases remaining between them. CDR3 DNA sequence: TGTGCCAGCAGATACCTGAAGACAGACCCGAACACCGGGGAGCTGTTTTTT. Translating gives CASRYLKTDPNTGELFF.

This chain joins TRBV27 and TRBJ2-6; TRBD1 aligns across 7 bases. This CDR3 comprises 17 residues. Germline CDR1 MNHEY, CDR2 SMNVEV (reference sequence). V shed 6 bases and J 0 bases; nucleotides not matched to a gene: 8. The CDR3 loop is CASSWTGRISGANVLTF. CDR3 DNA: TGTGCCAGCAGCTGGACAGGTCGGATCTCTGGGGCCAACGTCCTGACTTTC.

The V gene is TRBV11-2, the J gene TRBJ1-5; 7 positions match TRBD1. The CDR3 extends over 13 amino acids. The germline gives CDR1 SGHAT, CDR2 FQNNGV. V dropped 5 bases and J dropped 6; count of bases not matched to a gene: 4. CDR3 nucleotides: TGTGCCAGCAGCCGACAGGGAGGTCAGCCCCAGCATTTT. This translates into CASSRQGGQPQHF. Full variable domain (rest looked up from reference TRBV11-2 and TRBJ1-5): EAGVAQSPRYKIIEKRQSVAFWCNPISGHATLYWYQQILGQGPKLLIQFQNNGVVDDSQLPKDRFSAERLKGVDSTLKIQPAKLEDSAVYLCASSRQGGQPQHFGDGTRLSIL.